Detailed here is one T cell receptor beta chain. The data belong to a study of Graves' ophthalmopathy and Graves' hyperthyroidism. Study-level information: Ahead of any treatment, peripheral blood was obtained at the initial diagnosis.

V was cut by 3 bases and J by 8 bases, with 10 bases left in between. The CDR3 consists of 13 residues. CDR1 and CDR2 from the germline V gene are MNHEY and SMNVEV (reference sequence). New diagnoses, under 2 months' duration, and ages 18 to 65 characterized the hyperthyroidism patients. Clinical symptoms, serum thyroxine, TRAb, thyroid ultrasound and orbital computed tomography determined diagnosis. The authors amplified TCR beta CDR3 regions from RNA transcripts. First-round RT-PCR relied on HTBI primers, and a second-round multiplex PCR came next. MiXCR was run by TCRdb on the multiplex PCR reads, yielding one entry per CDR3 protein. The sample includes 620,000 or so distinct CDR3 sequences, 20% to 25% of them seen just once.

The chain couples TRBV27 to TRBJ2-2; D is ambiguous. Sequencing was carried out using peripheral blood. The sequence was obtained from a woman aged 18-30 years with stable Graves' hyperthyroidism. Some clones in this sample may be carry-over from other donors' samples. DNA of the CDR3: TGTGCCAGCAGTTTCCAAGGAACGGGGGAGCTGTTTTTT. Protein product: CASSFQGTGELFF.